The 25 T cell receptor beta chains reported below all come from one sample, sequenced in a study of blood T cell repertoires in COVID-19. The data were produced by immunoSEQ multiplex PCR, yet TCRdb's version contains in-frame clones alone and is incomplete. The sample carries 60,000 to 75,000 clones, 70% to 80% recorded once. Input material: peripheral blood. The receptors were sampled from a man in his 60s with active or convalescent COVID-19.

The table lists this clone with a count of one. CDR3 coding DNA: TGTGCCAGCAGCCATAAACCGGGACAGAGGGCCGGGGAGCTGTTTTTT. It specifies CASSHKPGQRAGELFF. The chain combines TRBV7-6 with TRBJ2-2; 7 bases are a match to TRBD1. V dropped 5 bases and J dropped 6; count of bases not matched to a gene: 12. Germline V gene sequence: CDR1 SGHVS, CDR2 FNYEAQ. This CDR3 spans 16 amino acids.

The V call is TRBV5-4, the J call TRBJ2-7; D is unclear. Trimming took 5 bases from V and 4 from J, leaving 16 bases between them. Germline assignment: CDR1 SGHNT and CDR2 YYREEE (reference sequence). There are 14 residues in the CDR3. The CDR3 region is CASSLNPGRYEQYF. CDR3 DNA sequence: TGTGCCAGCAGTTTAAACCCAGGTCGGTACGAGCAGTACTTC.

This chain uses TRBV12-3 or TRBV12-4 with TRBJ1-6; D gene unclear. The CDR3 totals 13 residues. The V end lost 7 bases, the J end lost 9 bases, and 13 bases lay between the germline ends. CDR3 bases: TGTGCCAGCACCCCGGACTTAGGTTCACCCCTCCACTTT. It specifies CASTPDLGSPLHF.

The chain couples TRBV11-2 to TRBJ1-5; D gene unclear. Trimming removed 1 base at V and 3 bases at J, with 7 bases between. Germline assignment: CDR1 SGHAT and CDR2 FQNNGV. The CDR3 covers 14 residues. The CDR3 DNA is TGTGCCAGCAGCTTAGGCGGGTACAATCAGCCCCAGCATTTT. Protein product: CASSLGGYNQPQHF.

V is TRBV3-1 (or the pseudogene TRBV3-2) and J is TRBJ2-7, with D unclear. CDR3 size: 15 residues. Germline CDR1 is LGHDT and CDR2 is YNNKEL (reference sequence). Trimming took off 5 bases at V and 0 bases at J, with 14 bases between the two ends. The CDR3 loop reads CASSKTQTPSYEQYF. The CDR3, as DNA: TGTGCCAGCAGCAAAACCCAGACACCCTCCTACGAGCAGTACTTC.

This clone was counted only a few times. The CDR3 protein is CASSPLMVEFDNEQFF. For the CDR3, the DNA is TGTGCCAGCAGCCCTCTTATGGTCGAGTTTGACAATGAGCAGTTCTTC. The gene calls are TRBV3-1 (or the pseudogene TRBV3-2) and TRBJ2-1; the D is unclear. Germline V lookup: CDR1 LGHDT, CDR2 YNNKEL (reference sequence). V was pared by 4 bases and J by 5 bases, with 18 bases between. The CDR3 has 16 residues.

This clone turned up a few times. The CDR3 spells CASSYGGQTSTDTQYF. CDR3 nucleotide sequence: TGCGCCAGCAGCTATGGGGGACAGACTAGCACAGATACGCAGTATTTT. J is TRBJ2-3 and V is TRBV5-1; 7 nucleotides agree with TRBD1. CDR3 length equals 16 residues. The germline V gene has CDR1 SGHRS and CDR2 YFSETQ. With V trimmed by 3 bases and J by 0 bases, 7 bases remained unmatched.

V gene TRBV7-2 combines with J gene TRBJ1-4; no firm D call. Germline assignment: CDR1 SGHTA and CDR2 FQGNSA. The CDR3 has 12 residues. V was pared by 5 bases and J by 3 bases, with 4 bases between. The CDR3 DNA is TGTGCCAGCAGCCAGGCTAATGAAAAACTGTTTTTT. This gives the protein CASSQANEKLFF.

CDR3 nucleotide sequence: TGCGCCAGCAGCTTCTGGTCAGATGGCTACACCTTC. Protein: CASSFWSDGYTF. J is TRBJ1-2 and V is TRBV5-1, with no clear D. The ends were cut back, 2 bases at V and 6 bases at J, with 8 bases in the middle. The CDR3 loop spans 12 amino acids. The germline V gene has CDR1 SGHRS and CDR2 YFSETQ.

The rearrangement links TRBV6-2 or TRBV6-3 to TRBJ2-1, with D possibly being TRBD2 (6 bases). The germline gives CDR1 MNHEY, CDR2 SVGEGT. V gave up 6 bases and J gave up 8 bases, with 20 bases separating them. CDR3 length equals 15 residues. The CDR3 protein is CASSLDLGGIYEQFF. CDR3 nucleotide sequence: TGTGCCAGCAGCCTAGATCTCGGGGGTATCTATGAGCAGTTCTTC.

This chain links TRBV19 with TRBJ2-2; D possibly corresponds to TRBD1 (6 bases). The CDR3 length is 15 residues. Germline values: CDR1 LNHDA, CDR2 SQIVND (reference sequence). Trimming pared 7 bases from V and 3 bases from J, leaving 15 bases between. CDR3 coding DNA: TGTGCCAGTATTAATGGGGACACCTACACCGGGGAGCTGTTTTTT. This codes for CASINGDTYTGELFF.

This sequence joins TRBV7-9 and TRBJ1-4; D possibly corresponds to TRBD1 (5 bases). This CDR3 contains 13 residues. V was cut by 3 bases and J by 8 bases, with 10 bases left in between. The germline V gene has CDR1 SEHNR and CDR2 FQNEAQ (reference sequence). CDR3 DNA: TGTGCCAGCAGCTTCGCGGGGCAAGAAAAACTGTTTTTT. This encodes CASSFAGQEKLFF.

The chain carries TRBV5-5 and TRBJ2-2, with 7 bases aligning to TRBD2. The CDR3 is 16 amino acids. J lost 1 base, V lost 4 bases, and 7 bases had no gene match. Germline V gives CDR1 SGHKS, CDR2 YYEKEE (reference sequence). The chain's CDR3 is CASSDRTGGNTGELFF. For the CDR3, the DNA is TGTGCCAGCAGCGATAGGACGGGGGGGAACACCGGGGAGCTGTTTTTT.

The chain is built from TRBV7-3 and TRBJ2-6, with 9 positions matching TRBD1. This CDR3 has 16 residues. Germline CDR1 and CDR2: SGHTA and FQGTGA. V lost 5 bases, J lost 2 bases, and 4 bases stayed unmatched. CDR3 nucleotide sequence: TGTGCCAGCAGCACCACAGGGGGCACTGGGGCCAACGTCCTGACTTTC. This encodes CASSTTGGTGANVLTF. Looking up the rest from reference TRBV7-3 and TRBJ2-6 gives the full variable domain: GAGVSQTPSNKVTEKGKYVELRCDPISGHTALYWYRQSLGQGPEFLIYFQGTGAADDSGLPNDRFFAVRPEGSVSTLKIQRTERGDSAVYLCASSTTGGTGANVLTFGAGSRLTVL.

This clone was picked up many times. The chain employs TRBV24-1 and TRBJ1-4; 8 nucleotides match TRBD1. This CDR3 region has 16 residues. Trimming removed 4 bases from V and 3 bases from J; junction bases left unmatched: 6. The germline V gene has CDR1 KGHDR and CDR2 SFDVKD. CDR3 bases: TGTGCCACCAGTGACTCCAGGGGGCGGGCTAATGAAAAACTGTTTTTT. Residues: CATSDSRGRANEKLFF.

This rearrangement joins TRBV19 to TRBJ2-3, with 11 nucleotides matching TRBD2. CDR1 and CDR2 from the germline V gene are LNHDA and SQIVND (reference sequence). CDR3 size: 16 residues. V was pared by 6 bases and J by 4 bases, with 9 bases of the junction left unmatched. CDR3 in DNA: TGTGCCAGTAGCTCCGCTAGCGGGGGGCAGGCAGATACGCAGTATTTT. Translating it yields CASSSASGGQADTQYF.

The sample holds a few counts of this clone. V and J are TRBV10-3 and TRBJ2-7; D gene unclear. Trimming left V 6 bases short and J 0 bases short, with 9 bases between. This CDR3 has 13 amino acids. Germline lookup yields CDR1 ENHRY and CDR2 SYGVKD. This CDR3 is CAISPSLSYEQYF. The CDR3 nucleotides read TGTGCCATCAGCCCCAGTCTCTCCTACGAGCAGTACTTC.

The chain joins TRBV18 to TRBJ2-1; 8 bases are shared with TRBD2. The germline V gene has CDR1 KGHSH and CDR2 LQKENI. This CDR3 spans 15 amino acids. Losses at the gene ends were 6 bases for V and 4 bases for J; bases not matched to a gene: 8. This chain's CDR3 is CASSPGIAGYNEQFF. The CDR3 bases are TGTGCCAGCTCGCCCGGGATAGCGGGATACAATGAGCAGTTCTTC.

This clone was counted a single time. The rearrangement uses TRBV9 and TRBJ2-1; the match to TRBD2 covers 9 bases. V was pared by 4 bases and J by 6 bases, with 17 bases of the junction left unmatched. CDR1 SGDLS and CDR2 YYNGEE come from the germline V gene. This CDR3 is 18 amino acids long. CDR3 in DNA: TGTGCCAGCAGCCCCGGCCCTCCTCTAGCGGGGCTCATCAATGAGCAGTTCTTC. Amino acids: CASSPGPPLAGLINEQFF. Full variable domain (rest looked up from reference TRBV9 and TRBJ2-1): DSGVTQTPKHLITATGQRVTLRCSPRSGDLSVYWYQQSLDQGLQFLIQYYNGEERAKGNILERFSAQQFPDLHSELNLSSLELGDSALYFCASSPGPPLAGLINEQFFGPGTRLTVL.

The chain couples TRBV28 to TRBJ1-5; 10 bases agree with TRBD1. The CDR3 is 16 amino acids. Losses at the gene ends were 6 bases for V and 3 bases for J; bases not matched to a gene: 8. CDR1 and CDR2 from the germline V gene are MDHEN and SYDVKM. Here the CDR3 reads CASSSDRGGVNQPQHF. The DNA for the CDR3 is TGTGCCAGCAGCTCGGACAGGGGGGGTGTCAATCAGCCCCAGCATTTT.

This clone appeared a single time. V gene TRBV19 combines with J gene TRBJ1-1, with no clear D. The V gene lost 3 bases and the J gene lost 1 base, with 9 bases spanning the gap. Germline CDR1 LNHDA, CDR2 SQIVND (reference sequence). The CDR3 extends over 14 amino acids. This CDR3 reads CASSMWQENTEAFF. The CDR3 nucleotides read TGTGCCAGTAGTATGTGGCAGGAGAACACTGAAGCTTTCTTT. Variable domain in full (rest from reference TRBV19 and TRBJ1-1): DGGITQSPKYLFRKEGQNVTLSCEQNLNHDAMYWYRQDPGQGLRLIYYSQIVNDFQKGDIAEGYSVSREKKESFPLTVTSAQKNPTAFYLCASSMWQENTEAFFGQGTRLTVV.

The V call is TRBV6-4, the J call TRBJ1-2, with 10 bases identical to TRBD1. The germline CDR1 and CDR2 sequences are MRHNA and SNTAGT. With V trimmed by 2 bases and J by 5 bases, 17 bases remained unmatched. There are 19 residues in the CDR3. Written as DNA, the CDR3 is TGTGCCAGCAGTGACCACACAAATCCGGGACAGGGGTTCTCTTATGGCTACACCTTC. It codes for CASSDHTNPGQGFSYGYTF.

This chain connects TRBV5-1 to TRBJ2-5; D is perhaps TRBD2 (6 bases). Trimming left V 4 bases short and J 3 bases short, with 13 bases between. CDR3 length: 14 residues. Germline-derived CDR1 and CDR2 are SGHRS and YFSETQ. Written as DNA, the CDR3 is TGCGCCAGCAGCCGCGGGGTGATAAAAGAGACCCAGTACTTC. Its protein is CASSRGVIKETQYF.

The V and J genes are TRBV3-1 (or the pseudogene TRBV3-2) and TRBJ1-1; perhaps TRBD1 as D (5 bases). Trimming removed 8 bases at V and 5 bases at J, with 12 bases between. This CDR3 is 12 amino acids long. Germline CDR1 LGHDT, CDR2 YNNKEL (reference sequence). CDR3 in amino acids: CASQDRSTEAFF. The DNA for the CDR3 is TGTGCCAGCCAAGACAGATCGACTGAAGCTTTCTTT.

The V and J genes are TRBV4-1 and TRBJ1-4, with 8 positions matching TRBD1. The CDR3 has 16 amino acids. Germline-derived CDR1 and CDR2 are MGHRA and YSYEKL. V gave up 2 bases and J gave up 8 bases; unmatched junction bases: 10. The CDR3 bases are TGCGCCAGCAGCCAACCACTCCGGACAGGGAACGAAAAACTGTTTTTT. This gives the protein CASSQPLRTGNEKLFF.